In this sample, the clone carrying this TCR beta chain turned up many times. Trimming cost V 3 bases and J 0 bases; bases outside gene matches: 14. The CDR3 totals 21 residues. Germline V CDR1 and CDR2: SGDLS, YYNGEE. These data are taken from a study of neurological immune-mediated disorders. PBMCs stored at -80 C, numbering 2 million, were the origin of the unsorted libraries. Template-switch 5'RACE cDNA synthesis added a 10-nucleotide unique molecular identifier. TCRdb called the 5' RACE reads again in MiXCR, with one record for every CDR3 protein. Altogether 49,000 or so distinct CDR3 sequences are present, approximately 16% being singletons, with the ten largest covering roughly 4.5%.

The sequence was obtained from a man in his 60s in good health. The chain joins TRBV9 to TRBJ2-2; the match to TRBD2 covers 13 bases. Sequencing was carried out using PBMCs. In DNA form, the CDR3 reads TGTGCCAGCAGCGCCGACAGGGAGGTCGGACTAGCGGGGGCGAACACCGGGGAGCTGTTTTTT. Residues: CASSADREVGLAGANTGELFF.